This T cell receptor (beta chain) is drawn from a study of shared clonotypes between healthy human individuals (dated by TCRdb to the early 2020s). Some background on the complete study: A few men and a couple of women, aged 18 to 49 years, made up the cohort. Per donor, three plates each were used for CD4 naive and CD4 memory, two for CD8 naive, and one for CD8 memory. Blood TCR repertoires of a handful of healthy adults were deeply sequenced to estimate repertoire size and the extent of clonotype sharing between individuals. To increase sequencing depth and limit assay-specific biases, TCR repertoire library preparation and sequencing were carried out by different laboratories using diverse techniques. Between about 0.8 and 9.5 billion PBMCs per donor were obtained by leukapheresis. What the authors observed across the whole study: Sharing across a few donors was observed for roughly 5.4% of naive CD4, less than 4% of naive CD8, over 2% of memory CD4, and roughly 0.4% of memory CD8 clonotypes. Even with the large sequencing depth, rarefaction of the sorted-subset datasets indicated that sequencing was incomplete. Only blood was sampled, and tissue TCR repertoires likely differ from those in blood. Pairwise subsampling led to the expectation that sequencing depth would affect the degree of clonotype sharing among donors. Larger estimated clonotype richness was generally found for naive subsets than for memory subsets. Compared with non-shared clonotypes, clonotypes shared by all four sorted-subset donors had higher generation probabilities. Because the study included a small number of donors, the genetic and exposure-history diversity represented was limited.

Concerning this clone: Its antigen specificity is not known. No base quality values were provided; no much bigger clone lies one nucleotide off.

TCR CDR3 regions were amplified from genomic DNA by multiplex PCR using the deep immunoSEQ assay. For each cell subset, the extracted genomic DNA was distributed evenly across all wells of several immunoSEQ 96-well plates, and each plate served as one replicate. For sorted subsets, around 0.2 ug of genomic DNA, equivalent to some 30,000 T cell genomes, went into each replicate PCR. Purified libraries were measured with a Qubit 3.0 fluorometer, size-checked on a Bioanalyzer 2100, and measured again with the KAPA Library Quantification kit. Every immunoSEQ 96-well plate was sequenced on a dedicated single-read 150-cycle Illumina NextSeq 550 flow cell. Per the original workflow: The immunoSEQ output contained only junctional sequences without quality scores, so filtering could not match that applied to full-length reads. To assign V/J genes and CDR3, sequences were annotated against IMGT germline references using PyIR, a Python wrapper for IgBLAST v1.9. Reads were filtered out if the reads had weak V/J assignments (E-value above 1e-6), no CDR3, stop codons, out-of-frame junctions, or ambiguous translated residues. V3J clonotypes were defined by identical inferred V gene, J gene, and CDR3 amino acid sequence. The percentage overlap between two repertoires was calculated by dividing the number of shared unique clonotypes by the size of the smaller repertoire. Richness of each repertoire was evaluated using RTK rarefaction, the Chao1 estimator, and Recon v2.1 estimates of unobserved clonotypes. For all TCRbeta clonotypes obtained by the gDNA method from a handful of donors, generation probabilities were computed with OLGA. TCRdb retrieved this table from immuneACCESS and kept in-frame rearrangements only. Not all clones are present; in checked studies, unresolved V genes account for under half, and no reason is known for the remainder. V and J calls and clone size follow that table, whereas D and trimming were derived from the DNA. The sample records approximately 620,000 clones, more than 95% of which are singletons. Together, the top ten hold 0.055% to 0.07% of the sample.

Taken from the germline V gene, the CDR1 and CDR2 loops are SGHRS and YFSETQ. The CDR3 holds 17 amino acids from the cysteine to the phenylalanine. The CDR3 DNA has 51 bases and is translated from base 1. Trimming removed 3 bases from V and 7 bases from J; the gene matches leave 10 bases unexplained. Donors were healthy HIV-negative adults with no recently reported acute infections or vaccinations. Every donor was a Caucasian adult living in Nashville, Tennessee, USA. CD4+ T cells were enriched through magnetic negative selection, after which naive cells were positively selected on CD45RA and the remaining negative fraction served as the memory subset. Blood was obtained by leukapheresis, after which PBMCs were separated by Ficoll-Histopaque density gradient centrifugation and cryopreserved in liquid nitrogen vapor phase. Analytical flow cytometry was used to check the purity and quantity of each magnetically sorted T cell population. From each sorted fraction, genomic DNA was isolated and quantified by UV absorbance on a Nanodrop 2000c.

The chain employs TRBV5-1 and TRBJ1-6; 10 central nucleotides agree with TRBD1. Material: naive CD4+ T cells sorted from blood. Interpreted using the paper, the cell subset or site label stands for: CD45RA+ positively selected. The sequence came from a woman aged 25 to 39 in good health. The CDR3 has the sequence CASSYYGTGETNSPLHF. The bases read TGCGCCAGCAGCTACTACGGGACAGGGGAAACGAATTCACCCCTCCACTTT.